This TCR beta chain was captured in a study of preoperative IRX-2 immunotherapy in early breast cancer. The CDR3 is 15 residues long. The germline V and J ends were trimmed by 7 bases and 3 bases, with 18 bases remaining between them. Germline V gene data show CDR1 as SGHVS and CDR2 as FNYEAQ. The count of this clone is one. Clones were sequenced by immunoSEQ multiplex PCR, and TCRdb holds only the in-frame ones, with some missing. In the table there are 35,000 to 45,000 clones, roughly 82% of which are singletons. As for treatment: preoperative locoregional IRX-2 cytokine immunotherapy. Patients received preoperative, locoregional IRX-2 cytokine immunotherapy in a phase Ib study.

The chain joins TRBV7-6 to TRBJ2-5; possibly TRBD1 for D (5 bases). The sequencing used lymph node tissue, collected after IRX-2 immunotherapy. The clonotype comes from a human donor with breast cancer. The CDR3 DNA follows: TGTGCCAGCACCCCTAGGCAGGGAAGTAAAGAGACCCAGTACTTC. The encoded protein is CASTPRQGSKETQYF.